One and the same sample provided the 23 T cell receptor beta chains below, sequenced in a study of blood T cell repertoires in COVID-19 (dated by TCRdb to about 2020). Library preparation used the immunoSEQ multiplex PCR assay. Drawn from immuneACCESS, this table holds only the in-frame rearrangements with V and J called that TCRdb kept. Clones are partly lost; checked studies trace under half to an unresolved V gene and leave the rest unexplained. The sample table holds around 150,000 clones, of which roughly 79% were seen once. Of the sample, under 3% falls within the top ten clones. The specimen was PBMCs or T cells enriched from blood (not recorded which). Receptors were obtained from a woman aged 50 to 60 who had recovered from COVID-19.

The chain recombines TRBV11-3 with TRBJ1-4; tentative D call: TRBD1 (6 bases). The CDR3 has 15 amino acids. CDR1 is SGHNT, CDR2 YENEEA, per germline. V lost 0 bases, J lost 6 bases, and 11 bases lay in between. In nucleotides, the CDR3 is TGTGCCAGCAGCTTAGAAGGGGGAGCCCATGAAAAACTGTTTTTT. It encodes CASSLEGGAHEKLFF.

This sequence joins TRBV5-1 and TRBJ2-1, with 8 bases aligning to TRBD1. Germline-derived CDR1 and CDR2 are SGHRS and YFSETQ. Trimming took 7 bases from V and 9 from J; bases not matched to a gene: 9. The CDR3 runs to 13 residues. In DNA form, the CDR3 reads TGCGCCAGCGGGACAGGCGGCATGGGTGAGCAGTTCTTC. Encoded protein: CASGTGGMGEQFF.

The gene calls are TRBV10-2 and TRBJ2-1; TRBD2 aligns across 12 bases. The J segment lost 7 bases and the V segment lost 4 bases, leaving 5 bases of the junction unmatched. Germline V gives CDR1 WSHSY, CDR2 SAAADI. This CDR3 comprises 15 residues. Written as DNA, the CDR3 is TGCGCCAGCAGTGGTACTAGCGGGGGGAGGAATGAGCAGTTCTTC. It codes for CASSGTSGGRNEQFF.

The V and J genes are TRBV7-8 and TRBJ1-5; the match to TRBD1 covers 9 bases. There are 14 residues in the CDR3. V shed 5 bases, J shed 4 bases, and the junction held 3 bases outside the gene matches. The germline CDR1 and CDR2 sequences are SGHVS and FQNEAQ. In DNA, the CDR3 is TGTGCCAGCAGCGGGGGACAGGGTAATCAGCCCCAGCATTTT. Protein product: CASSGGQGNQPQHF.

The V call is TRBV14, the J call TRBJ2-5; D might be TRBD2 (6 bases). The V gene's germline CDR1 is SGHDN and CDR2 FVKESK. This CDR3 region has 14 residues. Trimming removed 4 bases at V and 4 bases at J, with 13 bases between. Written as DNA, the CDR3 is TGTGCCAGCAGCCCCCTGGCGGGGCCAGAGACCCAGTACTTC. Residues: CASSPLAGPETQYF.

The sample holds one count of this clone. The chain combines TRBV9 with TRBJ2-3, with 7 bases aligning to TRBD1. From germline, CDR1 is SGDLS and CDR2 YYNGEE. CDR3 length: 14 amino acids. V shed 4 bases and J 3 bases; nucleotides not matched to a gene: 5. CDR3 region: CASSIQGETDTQYF. Here the CDR3 DNA reads TGTGCCAGCAGCATCCAGGGGGAGACAGATACGCAGTATTTT.

This clone was found a few times. V gene TRBV11-2 combines with J gene TRBJ2-7, with 8 bases that match TRBD2. V was clipped by 3 bases and J by 0 bases; unmatched bases: 7. This CDR3 spans 16 amino acids. Germline CDR1 and CDR2: SGHAT and FQNNGV. This CDR3 is CASSLSGGRRSYEQYF. Here the CDR3 DNA reads TGTGCCAGCAGCTTGTCTGGCGGGAGGCGCTCCTACGAGCAGTACTTC.

The chain employs TRBV11-2 and TRBJ2-7; D call uncertain. V lost 5 bases to trimming and J lost 2 bases, with 13 bases between them. The germline V gene has CDR1 SGHAT and CDR2 FQNNGV. The length of the CDR3 is 14 residues. The CDR3 nucleotides read TGTGCCAGCAGCGCCTCCGCCGGTACCTACGAGCAGTACTTC. Translated: CASSASAGTYEQYF.

The chain uses TRBV9 and TRBJ2-2; TRBD2 aligns across 13 bases. This CDR3 spans 20 amino acids. CDR1 is SGDLS, CDR2 YYNGEE, per germline. Germline trimming cut 3 bases from V and 1 base from J; bases unmatched to any gene: 12. The DNA for the CDR3 is TGTGCCAGCAGCGAAAGACTAGCGGGGGGCTCTGTTTTGAACACCGGGGAGCTGTTTTTT. Amino acid sequence: CASSERLAGGSVLNTGELFF.

The chain joins TRBV29-1 to TRBJ2-2; tentatively, D is TRBD1 (6 bases). Looked up from germline, CDR1 is SQVTM and CDR2 is ANQGSEA. The CDR3 consists of 13 residues. Trimming removed 7 bases at V and 6 bases at J, with 15 bases between. CDR3 sequence reads: CSAEGAGAGELFF. CDR3 bases: TGCAGCGCCGAAGGGGCAGGGGCCGGGGAGCTGTTTTTT.

The chain carries TRBV5-1 and TRBJ1-1; TRBD1 matches at 7 bases. This CDR3 has 13 residues. With V trimmed by 4 bases and J by 2 bases, 2 bases remained unmatched. CDR1 SGHRS and CDR2 YFSETQ come from the germline V gene. The CDR3 DNA reads as TGCGCCAGCAGCGGGACAGTAAACACTGAAGCTTTCTTT. This encodes CASSGTVNTEAFF.

The chain employs TRBV6-5 and TRBJ2-1; D is unclear. The CDR3 loop spans 15 amino acids. V gave up 0 bases and J gave up 7 bases, with 13 bases separating them. Germline loops: CDR1 MNHEY, CDR2 SVGAGI. For the CDR3, the DNA is TGTGCCAGCAGTTACTCGAAGAGCCTTAGAAATGAGCAGTTCTTC. Its translation: CASSYSKSLRNEQFF.

This clone has more than one count but fewer than ten. The chain employs TRBV2 and TRBJ2-3, with a weak D call TRBD2 (5 bases). Trimming removed 7 bases at V and 7 bases at J, with 18 bases between. The CDR3 is made up of 14 amino acids. Germline CDR1 and CDR2: SNHLY and FYNNEI. CDR3 loop: CASKASGHVYTQYF. The CDR3 coding sequence is TGTGCCAGCAAGGCGAGCGGCCACGTTTATACGCAGTATTTT.

The chain carries TRBV11-3 and TRBJ2-3, with 9 bases matching TRBD2. CDR3 length: 18 amino acids. V trimming: 3 bases; J trimming: 5 bases; junction bases outside the gene matches: 15. Germline V lookup: CDR1 SGHNT, CDR2 YENEEA. CDR3 region: CASSLGLLGREGRDTQYF. For the CDR3, the DNA is TGTGCCAGCAGCTTGGGGCTCCTGGGGCGGGAGGGCCGAGATACGCAGTATTTT. The variable domain in full, with the rest retrieved from reference TRBV11-3 and TRBJ2-3, is EAGVVQSPRYKIIEKKQPVAFWCNPISGHNTLYWYLQNLGQGPELLIRYENEEAVDDSQLPKDRFSAERLKGVDSTLKIQPAELGDSAVYLCASSLGLLGREGRDTQYFGPGTRLTVL.

This chain connects TRBV5-1 to TRBJ2-7; possible D gene TRBD1, 5 bases. V was clipped by 3 bases and J by 1 base, with 5 bases between them. The CDR3 is made up of 12 amino acids. Germline V lookup: CDR1 SGHRS, CDR2 YFSETQ. The CDR3 DNA is TGCGCCAGCAGCTCAGGGTCCTACGAGCAGTACTTC. Protein sequence: CASSSGSYEQYF.

The J gene is TRBJ2-1, the V gene TRBV19, with 10 bases that match TRBD2. The V and J ends lost 7 bases and 8 bases, in that order; junction bases with no gene match: 14. Germline CDR1 and CDR2: LNHDA and SQIVND (reference sequence). The CDR3 loop spans 16 amino acids. The CDR3 reads CASTSGLAGVGDEQFF. The CDR3 DNA follows: TGTGCCAGTACCAGCGGGCTAGCGGGAGTAGGAGATGAGCAGTTCTTC.

This chain links TRBV7-3 with TRBJ2-1, with 12 bases lining up with TRBD2. CDR3 length: 19 residues. Germline loops: CDR1 SGHTA, CDR2 FQGTGA. Losses at the gene ends were 0 bases for V and 3 bases for J; bases not matched to a gene: 9. In nucleotides, the CDR3 is TGTGCCAGCAGCTTAACCCCCCTAGCGGGGGGGGAACTCTACAATGAGCAGTTCTTC. This encodes CASSLTPLAGGELYNEQFF.

The chain has TRBV4-1 and TRBJ2-1; 10 bases align to TRBD2. The CDR3 runs 15 residues. V trimming: 1 base; J trimming: 9 bases; junction bases outside the gene matches: 6. Germline V CDR1 and CDR2: MGHRA, YSYEKL. CDR3 DNA: TGCGCCAGCAGCCAAGGGACTAGCGGTTGGGGTGAGCAGTTCTTC. It encodes CASSQGTSGWGEQFF.

The chain couples TRBV6-5 to TRBJ1-6; D might be TRBD1 (6 bases). Deletions cut 0 bases from V and 0 bases from J, with 6 bases between. Germline V gene data show CDR1 as MNHEY and CDR2 as SVGAGI. The CDR3 contains 16 residues. The CDR3: CASSYSDSSYNSPLHF. In nucleotides, the CDR3 is TGTGCCAGCAGTTACTCGGACAGCTCCTATAATTCACCCCTCCACTTT.

J is TRBJ1-1 and V is TRBV27; possible D gene TRBD1, 6 bases. Per germline, CDR1 MNHEY and CDR2 SMNVEV (reference sequence). The CDR3 sequence is 15 residues long. V was clipped by 5 bases and J by 1 base, with 14 bases between them. Here the CDR3 DNA reads TGTGCCAGCAGTCCTCGCGGGGGCAAGAACACTGAAGCTTTCTTT. Amino acids: CASSPRGGKNTEAFF.

The rearrangement uses TRBV27 and TRBJ2-6; D remains ambiguous. The germline V gene has CDR1 MNHEY and CDR2 SMNVEV (reference sequence). V was trimmed by 5 bases and J by 1 base, leaving 9 bases between them. The CDR3 sequence is 15 residues long. CDR3 region: CASSPRMSGANVLTF. CDR3 coding DNA: TGTGCCAGCAGTCCCAGAATGTCTGGGGCCAACGTCCTGACTTTC.

This clone came up once. The CDR3 protein is CASSQSPSPTGGYEQYF. The CDR3 bases are TGTGCCAGCAGCCAAAGTCCCTCACCGACAGGGGGATACGAGCAGTACTTC. The chain has TRBV3-1 (or the pseudogene TRBV3-2) and TRBJ2-7; TRBD1 agrees at 9 bases. The CDR3 has 17 residues. CDR1 is LGHDT, CDR2 YNNKEL, per germline (reference sequence). V dropped 2 bases and J dropped 4; count of bases not matched to a gene: 12.

This clone came up a few times. This chain links TRBV9 with TRBJ2-7, with 16 nucleotides matching TRBD2. The germline V gene has CDR1 SGDLS and CDR2 YYNGEE. V dropped 3 bases and J dropped 1; count of bases not matched to a gene: 4. This CDR3 spans 17 amino acids. CDR3 sequence (DNA): TGTGCCAGCAGCGCGGGACTAGCGGGAGGGGGTTCCTACGAGCAGTACTTC. Encoded protein: CASSAGLAGGGSYEQYF.